The next 19 T cell receptor beta chains were all read from a single sample in a study of response to subunit inactivated influenza vaccine. One entry per CDR3 protein results from TCRdb running MiXCR on the RT-PCR reads. The table has over 750,000 distinct CDR3 sequences, approximately 22% seen once. The specimen was PBMCs from blood, collected about 5 days after vaccination. These receptors all come from a man aged 45-65 years who received an inactivated influenza vaccine.

The CDR3 DNA reads TGTGCCAGCACCCGGACACCGTTTGGCACAGATACGCAGTATTTT. As protein: CASTRTPFGTDTQYF. The chain combines TRBV12-3 or TRBV12-4 with TRBJ2-3, with D perhaps matching TRBD1 (5 bases). The CDR3 is made up of 15 amino acids. Between the trimmed V and J ends, which lost 7 bases and 1 base, there was a span of 15 bases.

This clonotype showed up just a few times. The gene calls are TRBV12-3 or TRBV12-4 and TRBJ2-3, with 7 bases aligning to TRBD2. V dropped 3 bases and J dropped 2; count of bases not matched to a gene: 8. The CDR3 spans 16 residues. CDR3 DNA sequence: TGTGCCAGCAGTTTCTCTAGCGGAGTCCACACAGATACGCAGTATTTT. Protein product: CASSFSSGVHTDTQYF.

The chain is built from TRBV11-2 and TRBJ1-2; 10 bases fit TRBD1. V lost 1 base and J lost 8; bases outside the gene matches: 7. CDR3 length equals 15 residues. Germline V gene lookup returns CDR1 SGHAT and CDR2 FQNNGV. Written as DNA, the CDR3 is TGTGCCAGCAGCTTAGCCCGGACAGGGGGAGACGGCTACACCTTC. Encoded protein: CASSLARTGGDGYTF.

V usage is TRBV9 and J usage is TRBJ2-1; D is undetermined. The ends were cut back, 0 bases at V and 6 bases at J, with 13 bases in the middle. CDR3 length: 15 amino acids. The germline CDR1 and CDR2 sequences are SGDLS and YYNGEE. This CDR3 reads CASSVEGRTGNEQFF. The CDR3, as DNA: TGTGCCAGCAGCGTAGAGGGCCGGACGGGCAATGAGCAGTTCTTC.

This chain joins TRBV5-1 and TRBJ2-7; D might be TRBD1 (5 bases). Germline lookup yields CDR1 SGHRS and CDR2 YFSETQ. This CDR3 contains 15 residues. The V end was cut by 9 bases, the J end by 0 bases, with 19 bases between. The CDR3 reads CANHPPRASSYEQYF. CDR3 DNA sequence: TGCGCCAACCACCCCCCCAGGGCAAGCTCCTACGAGCAGTACTTC.

The V call is TRBV7-2, the J call TRBJ1-2; D gene unclear. CDR3 length: 12 amino acids. Germline V CDR1 and CDR2: SGHTA, FQGNSA. With 6 bases removed from V and 7 bases from J, the gap between germline ends came to 12 bases. The CDR3 loop reads CASRVSRSGYTF. Written as DNA, the CDR3 is TGTGCCAGCAGGGTTTCCCGGTCTGGCTACACCTTC.

On this clonotype itself: The germline gene is not matched at one end of the junction; a read error may be the cause. This chain joins TRBV9 and TRBJ1-1; possible D gene TRBD1, 5 bases. Germline V CDR1 and CDR2: SGDLS, YYNGEE. The CDR3 loop spans 14 amino acids. The CDR3, as DNA: TGTGCCAGCATCGTAGGGTTAGGGACGACTGAAGCTTTCTTT. Translated: CASIVGLGTTEAFF.

This chain links TRBV6-2 or TRBV6-3 with TRBJ1-5; tentative D call: TRBD1 (6 bases). Trimming took 6 bases from V and 1 from J, leaving 16 bases between them. Germline lookup yields CDR1 MNHEY and CDR2 SVGEGT. The CDR3 is 16 residues long. CDR3 DNA sequence: TGTGCCAGCAGGAAAACAGGGATCGGCAGCAATCAGCCCCAGCATTTT. This codes for CASRKTGIGSNQPQHF.

This rearrangement joins TRBV5-1 to TRBJ2-7; 8 bases agree with TRBD1. The CDR3 loop spans 17 amino acids. Germline assignment: CDR1 SGHRS and CDR2 YFSETQ. V trimming: 0 bases; J trimming: 6 bases; junction bases outside the gene matches: 14. The CDR3 nucleotides are TGCGCCAGCAGCTTGGATGGCAGGGGGCATTCCTTTTCCGAGCAGTACTTC. This codes for CASSLDGRGHSFSEQYF.

This clonotype was seen only a few times. This chain uses TRBV6-4 with TRBJ2-5; TRBD2 matches at 7 bases. Trimming removed 5 bases from V and 5 bases from J; junction bases left unmatched: 5. The CDR3 has 13 amino acids. CDR1 is MRHNA and CDR2 is SNTAGT in the germline V gene. The CDR3 region is CASSTREGETQYF. Here the CDR3 DNA reads TGTGCCAGCAGTACAAGGGAGGGCGAGACCCAGTACTTC.

In its sample, this clonotype was seen a few times. The gene calls are TRBV10-3 and TRBJ2-3; 7 bases are shared with TRBD1. The germline CDR1 and CDR2 sequences are ENHRY and SYGVKD. CDR3 length: 17 residues. Trimming took 0 bases from V and 4 from J; bases not matched to a gene: 10. The CDR3 DNA reads TGTGCCATCAGTGAGTCCCGACAGGGTGGTTCCCCAGATACGCAGTATTTT. Translating it yields CAISESRQGGSPDTQYF.

The chain joins TRBV6-1 to TRBJ2-7; 9 bases align to TRBD1. This CDR3 region has 15 residues. Germline lookup yields CDR1 MNHNS and CDR2 SASEGT. Trimming took 8 bases from V and 1 from J; bases not matched to a gene: 9. CDR3 nucleotides: TGTGCCAGCTACCGTACGGACAGGGGATCCTACGAGCAGTACTTC. Its protein is CASYRTDRGSYEQYF.

This clonotype was counted a few times. The CDR3 here is CATSRQTSGSYNEQFF. The CDR3 nucleotides are TGTGCCACCAGCAGACAGACTAGCGGTTCCTACAATGAGCAGTTCTTC. The chain carries TRBV15 and TRBJ2-1; TRBD2 matches at 9 bases. Germline-derived CDR1 and CDR2 are LNHNV and YYDKDF (reference sequence). This CDR3 is 16 amino acids long. V trimming: 2 bases; J trimming: 1 base; junction bases outside the gene matches: 3.

The chain combines TRBV29-1 with TRBJ1-2, with a tentative D call TRBD1 (5 bases). V lost 6 bases and J lost 2, with 7 bases in between. The V gene's germline CDR1 is SQVTM and CDR2 ANQGSEA. This CDR3 is built from 11 residues. CDR3 loop: CSVRDNYGYTF. The CDR3 DNA reads as TGCAGCGTCAGGGACAACTATGGCTACACCTTC.

This rearrangement joins TRBV20-1 to TRBJ2-7; D is unresolved. This CDR3 contains 13 residues. Germline assignment: CDR1 DFQATT and CDR2 SNEGSKA (reference sequence). The V and J ends lost 0 bases and 2 bases respectively, with 8 bases between them. The chain's CDR3 is CSARELPTYEQYF. In DNA, the CDR3 is TGCAGTGCTAGAGAATTGCCAACCTACGAGCAGTACTTC.

This clonotype was counted a few times. The gene calls are TRBV20-1 and TRBJ1-2; 8 positions match TRBD1. Per germline, CDR1 DFQATT and CDR2 SNEGSKA (reference sequence). With V trimmed by 8 bases and J by 7 bases, 15 bases remained unmatched. The CDR3 totals 14 residues. The DNA for the CDR3 is TGCAGTAGGCCTGCTGGACAGGGCCTGTTTGGCTACACCTTC. Amino acid sequence: CSRPAGQGLFGYTF.

The J gene is TRBJ2-6, the V gene TRBV20-1, with D uncertain. Trimming stripped 5 bases from V and 1 base from J, with 15 bases between. This CDR3 region has 16 residues. Germline lookup yields CDR1 DFQATT and CDR2 SNEGSKA (reference sequence). The CDR3 DNA follows: TGCAGTGCTTATCCGGGCCAAAATTCTGGGGCCAACGTCCTGACTTTC. It encodes CSAYPGQNSGANVLTF.

This clonotype was seen a handful of times. This chain uses TRBV6-5 with TRBJ2-7; TRBD2 matches 10 bases. After removal of 2 bases from V and 2 bases from J, the junction contained 12 bases not matched to a gene. The V gene's germline CDR1 is MNHEY and CDR2 SVGAGI. CDR3 length: 18 residues. DNA for the CDR3: TGTGCCAGCAGTTACAACGTGCGTAGGACTAGCGGAGCCTACGAGCAGTACTTC. It yields the protein CASSYNVRRTSGAYEQYF.

The chain is built from TRBV5-1 and TRBJ2-6; the D call may be TRBD1 or TRBD2 (5 bases each). This CDR3 spans 16 amino acids. V was shortened by 5 bases and J by 4 bases, with 16 bases between the two germline ends. CDR1 SGHRS and CDR2 YFSETQ come from the germline V gene. In DNA form, the CDR3 reads TGCGCCAGCAGTTCGGGACCGCCGGGCGGGGCCAACGTCCTGACTTTC. This sequence encodes CASSSGPPGGANVLTF.